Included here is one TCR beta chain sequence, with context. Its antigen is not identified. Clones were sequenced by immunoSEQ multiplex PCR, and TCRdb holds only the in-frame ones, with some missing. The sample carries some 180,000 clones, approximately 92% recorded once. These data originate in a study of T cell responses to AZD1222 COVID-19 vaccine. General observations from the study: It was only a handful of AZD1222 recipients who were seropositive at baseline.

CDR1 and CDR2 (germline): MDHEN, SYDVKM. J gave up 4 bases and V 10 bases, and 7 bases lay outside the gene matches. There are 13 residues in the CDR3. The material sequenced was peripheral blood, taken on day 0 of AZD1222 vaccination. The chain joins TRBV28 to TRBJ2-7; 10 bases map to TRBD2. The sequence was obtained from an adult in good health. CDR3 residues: CATSSSGGYEQYF. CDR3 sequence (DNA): TGTGCCACATCTTCTAGCGGGGGTTACGAGCAGTACTTC.